The source of this TCR beta chain is a study of T-cell memory formation after mild COVID-19. The CDR3 contains 12 residues. In germline, CDR1 is SGHTA, CDR2 FQGNSA. V shed 4 bases and J shed 11 bases, with 13 bases lying between them. TCRdb used MiXCR to reprocess the 5' RACE reads, holding one entry per CDR3 protein. The sample yields around 250,000 distinct CDR3 sequences, 15% to 20% seen once. This chain uses TRBV7-2 with TRBJ2-3; D is perhaps TRBD1 (6 bases). The TCR originated in a man younger than 30 who had mild COVID-19 (a few samples of this study predate the infection). Cell type and time point are not known. Material for sequencing was PBMCs or a T cell subset sorted from them (not recorded which). The CDR3: CASSSYRDLQYF. The CDR3 DNA is TGTGCCAGCAGCTCTTACAGGGATCTGCAGTATTTT.